These 20 T cell receptor beta chains were all obtained from the same sample, sequenced in a study of somatic mutations in cytotoxic T cells in rheumatoid arthritis. The data were produced by immunoSEQ multiplex PCR, yet TCRdb's version contains in-frame clones alone and is incomplete. The repertoire includes around 15,000 clones, over 70% of them detected once, and over 25% sits in the top ten. Sequencing input: CD8+ T cells sorted from blood. These receptors were taken from an adult with rheumatoid arthritis.

The gene calls are TRBV30 and TRBJ2-7, with 8 bases identical to TRBD1. V shed 1 base and J 4 bases; nucleotides not matched to a gene: 9. This CDR3 spans 15 amino acids. Per the germline V gene, CDR1 is GTSNPN and CDR2 is SVGIG (reference sequence). CDR3 coding DNA: TGTGCCTGGAGTGCCCCGGGACAGGCGGCGTACGAGCAGTACTTC. Its translation is CAWSAPGQAAYEQYF.

This chain joins TRBV11-3 and TRBJ2-5; no clear D. The CDR3 extends over 13 amino acids. V dropped 3 bases and J dropped 1 base, with 6 bases sitting between them. CDR1 and CDR2 (germline): SGHNT, YENEEA. This chain's CDR3 is CASSFGSQETQYF. Here the CDR3 DNA reads TGTGCCAGCAGCTTTGGCAGCCAAGAGACCCAGTACTTC.

This sequence joins TRBV19 and TRBJ1-1; D not resolved. The length of the CDR3 is 11 residues. Trimming removed 5 bases at V and 7 bases at J, with 8 bases between. CDR1 is LNHDA and CDR2 is SQIVND in the germline V gene (reference sequence). The CDR3 nucleotides read TGTGCCAGTAGTCCCGGGTATGAAGCTTTCTTT. Encoded protein: CASSPGYEAFF.

This clone has a single count. The rearrangement joins TRBV28 to TRBJ2-7, with D unresolved. Germline values: CDR1 MDHEN, CDR2 SYDVKM. The length of the CDR3 is 12 residues. Deletions cut 2 bases from V and 3 bases from J, with 5 bases between. The CDR3, as DNA: TGTGCCAGCAGTTTAACCCGCTACGAGCAGTACTTC. It codes for CASSLTRYEQYF.

This chain connects TRBV7-8 to TRBJ1-1; 7 bases agree with TRBD1. CDR1 is SGHVS and CDR2 is FQNEAQ in the germline V gene. The length of the CDR3 is 14 residues. With 5 bases clipped from V and 5 bases from J, the junction kept 8 bases outside the gene matches. The CDR3 spells CASSGHRGWTEAFF. CDR3 nucleotide sequence: TGTGCCAGCAGCGGACACAGGGGATGGACTGAAGCTTTCTTT.

The chain couples TRBV27 to TRBJ1-3; a possible D gene is TRBD1 (6 bases). Trimming removed 5 bases from V and 0 bases from J, with 14 bases in between. The CDR3 sequence is 16 residues long. Germline values: CDR1 MNHEY, CDR2 SMNVEV (reference sequence). The CDR3 sequence: CASSPLGGNSGNTIYF. The DNA of the CDR3 is TGTGCCAGCAGTCCTCTAGGGGGGAACTCTGGAAACACCATATATTTT.

The V and J genes are TRBV28 and TRBJ2-7; the D gene is possibly TRBD1 (6 bases). Germline CDR1 and CDR2: MDHEN and SYDVKM. This CDR3 is 14 amino acids long. V dropped 5 bases and J dropped 0 bases, with 11 bases sitting between them. The CDR3 here is CASSVRDNSYEQYF. The CDR3 coding sequence is TGTGCCAGCAGTGTCCGGGACAACTCCTACGAGCAGTACTTC.

V gene TRBV28 combines with J gene TRBJ1-5, with TRBD1 matching 9 bases. The CDR3 extends over 14 amino acids. V lost 5 bases, J lost 6 bases, and 5 bases stayed unmatched. Per germline, CDR1 MDHEN and CDR2 SYDVKM. CDR3 bases: TGTGCCAGCAGTGACAGGGGGAGGTTTCAGCCCCAGCATTTT. Translating gives CASSDRGRFQPQHF.

This clone turned up a few times. The chain links TRBV7-6 to TRBJ1-1; 10 bases match TRBD1. This CDR3 is 19 amino acids long. J was trimmed by 5 bases and V by 3 bases; bases with no gene match: 18. Germline CDR1 and CDR2: SGHVS and FNYEAQ. The CDR3 region is CASSFSLFERDRGLTEAFF. The CDR3 region has the DNA TGTGCCAGCAGCTTTTCGCTGTTCGAGCGGGACAGGGGATTGACTGAAGCTTTCTTT.

The rearrangement uses TRBV19 and TRBJ1-1, with no clear D. Germline V gene lookup returns CDR1 LNHDA and CDR2 SQIVND (reference sequence). CDR3 length: 14 residues. The V and J ends lost 4 bases and 0 bases respectively, with 9 bases between them. CDR3 loop: CASSNWTVNTEAFF. CDR3 nucleotides: TGTGCCAGTAGTAATTGGACGGTGAACACTGAAGCTTTCTTT.

This sequence joins TRBV6-5 and TRBJ2-3; possibly TRBD2 for D (6 bases). Germline V gives CDR1 MNHEY, CDR2 SVGAGI. This CDR3 is built from 16 residues. The V and J ends lost 2 bases and 4 bases respectively, with 16 bases between them. The DNA of the CDR3 is TGTGCCAGCAGTTACGCAGAACCGGCGGGGCCAGATACGCAGTATTTT. It specifies CASSYAEPAGPDTQYF.

The V call is TRBV4-1, the J call TRBJ1-2, with D tentatively TRBD1 (5 bases). Germline CDR1 MGHRA, CDR2 YSYEKL. Trimming pared 1 base from V and 8 bases from J, leaving 17 bases between. This CDR3 region has 15 residues. The CDR3 spells CASSQGLSRGDGYTF. CDR3 sequence (DNA): TGCGCCAGCAGCCAAGGGTTGTCTCGGGGCGACGGCTACACCTTC.

CDR3 sequence (DNA): TGTGCCAGCAAGGTTATGGGAGGAAACACCATATATTTT. Amino acid sequence: CASKVMGGNTIYF. The chain has TRBV6-5 and TRBJ1-3, with no clear D. Trimming took off 7 bases at V and 4 bases at J, with 11 bases between the two ends. The CDR3 is 13 residues long. Germline V gene lookup returns CDR1 MNHEY and CDR2 SVGAGI.

This clone turned up a few times. V usage is TRBV28 and J usage is TRBJ1-6, with a possible D match to TRBD1 (6 bases). The ends were cut back, 1 base at V and 13 bases at J, with 20 bases in the middle. The CDR3 spans 16 residues. CDR1 is MDHEN, CDR2 SYDVKM, per germline. The CDR3 reads CASSLSGGPTEYPLHF. The CDR3 DNA follows: TGTGCCAGCAGTTTATCCGGGGGCCCGACAGAATACCCCCTCCACTTT.

This chain joins TRBV9 and TRBJ1-2; D is unclear. The CDR3 runs 11 residues. V was pared by 3 bases and J by 10 bases, with 10 bases between. The V gene's germline CDR1 is SGDLS and CDR2 YYNGEE. DNA of the CDR3: TGTGCCAGCAGCGCGAGGTCCACCTACACCTTC. It specifies CASSARSTYTF.

The chain combines TRBV6-1 with TRBJ2-5; TRBD2 agrees at 9 bases. V lost 0 bases and J lost 1; bases outside the gene matches: 0. CDR1 is MNHNS and CDR2 is SASEGT in the germline V gene. The length of the CDR3 is 15 residues. Written as DNA, the CDR3 is TGTGCCAGCAGTGAAGCTAGCGGGGGCCAAGAGACCCAGTACTTC. Amino acids: CASSEASGGQETQYF.

The chain is built from TRBV9 and TRBJ1-5; D perhaps matches TRBD1 (6 bases). Trimming shortened V by 0 bases and J by 3 bases, and 7 bases separated the two germline ends. This CDR3 has 14 amino acids. CDR1 is SGDLS, CDR2 YYNGEE, per germline. The CDR3 sequence is CASSVAGVNQPQHF. The CDR3 DNA sequence: TGTGCCAGCAGCGTAGCAGGGGTCAATCAGCCCCAGCATTTT. Supplemented by reference TRBV9 and TRBJ1-5, the full variable domain reads DSGVTQTPKHLITATGQRVTLRCSPRSGDLSVYWYQQSLDQGLQFLIQYYNGEERAKGNILERFSAQQFPDLHSELNLSSLELGDSALYFCASSVAGVNQPQHFGDGTRLSIL.

This rearrangement joins TRBV19 to TRBJ1-5; 10 nucleotides match TRBD1. CDR1 and CDR2 (germline): LNHDA, SQIVND (reference sequence). This CDR3 comprises 14 residues. V gave up 8 bases and J gave up 4 bases; unmatched junction bases: 5. The CDR3 region is CASEGQGLNQPQHF. CDR3 in DNA: TGTGCCAGTGAGGGACAGGGGTTAAATCAGCCCCAGCATTTT.

This rearrangement joins TRBV28 to TRBJ2-1; 7 bases line up with TRBD1. Germline V gene sequence: CDR1 MDHEN, CDR2 SYDVKM. The CDR3 consists of 14 residues. J lost 1 base, V lost 6 bases, and 3 bases had no gene match. In nucleotides, the CDR3 is TGTGCCAGCAGCATCAGGGGGTCCTACAATGAGCAGTTCTTC. Protein: CASSIRGSYNEQFF. Looking up the rest from reference TRBV28 and TRBJ2-1 gives the full variable domain: DVKVTQSSRYLVKRTGEKVFLECVQDMDHENMFWYRQDPGLGLRLIYFSYDVKMKEKGDIPEGYSVSREKKERFSLILESASTNQTSMYLCASSIRGSYNEQFFGPGTRLTVL.

This rearrangement joins TRBV28 to TRBJ2-3, with 14 bases lining up with TRBD2. CDR3 length equals 17 residues. CDR1 and CDR2 (germline): MDHEN, SYDVKM. With 5 bases clipped from V and 0 bases from J, the junction kept 4 bases outside the gene matches. In DNA form, the CDR3 reads TGTGCCAGCAGTCCCGGGACTAGCGGGGGCAGCACAGATACGCAGTATTTT. This encodes CASSPGTSGGSTDTQYF.